These T cell receptor beta chains were read from a single sample in a study of cytotoxic CD8 clonotypes in ibrutinib-treated CLL. Data came from immunoSEQ multiplex PCR; TCRdb stores just in-frame clones and leaves some out. Among 130,000 to 150,000 clones, around three quarters were seen once, and the ten largest hold roughly 12%. Sequencing was performed on PBMCs, taken after 12 months of ibrutinib treatment. These receptors were collected from a human donor with chronic lymphocytic leukemia. Both conserved end residues are part of each CDR3. Fields, in order: V gene, J gene, D gene, clone size, CDR3 DNA, CDR3 protein. A D gene is named only where the DNA matches it firmly. Clone size, where shown, is once, few, many, or a class for clones that have expanded.

TRBV6-5,TRBJ2-7,-,-,TGTGCCAGCAGTCCGAGTATCTACGAGCAGTACTTC,CASSPSIYEQYF
TRBV7-2,TRBJ2-3,-,-,TGTGCCAGCAGCTTAGGAGGTTGGACAGATACGCAGTATTTT,CASSLGGWTDTQYF
TRBV27,TRBJ1-2,-,-,TGTGCCAGCAGTTTACAGGGGTTCTATGGCTACACCTTC,CASSLQGFYGYTF
TRBV6-1,TRBJ2-7,-,-,TGTGCCAGCAGGTCGTCTCCAGGGAGCTCCTACGAGCAGTACTTC,CASRSSPGSSYEQYF
TRBV10-3,TRBJ2-7,TRBD1,-,TGTGCCATCAGGACCGACAGGGCCTCCTACGAGCAGTACTTC,CAIRTDRASYEQYF
TRBV2,TRBJ2-2,TRBD1,-,TGTGCCAGCAGTGCGGACAGGGGTTCCGGGGAGCTGTTTTTT,CASSADRGSGELFF
TRBV29-1,TRBJ2-7,-,-,TGCAGCGTTGGGAAAGGGGCGTACGAGCAGTACTTC,CSVGKGAYEQYF
TRBV7-2,TRBJ2-2,-,-,TGTGCCAGCAGCCCCTCCGGGAAAACCACCGGGGAGCTGTTTTTT,CASSPSGKTTGELFF
TRBV5-1,TRBJ1-1,-,-,TGCGCCAGCAGCCCAAGACAGTACACTGAAGCTTTCTTT,CASSPRQYTEAFF
TRBV15,TRBJ2-7,-,-,TGTGCCACCAGCAGAGATAGGCCAGGGTCGAAACGCTCCGAGCAGTACTTC,CATSRDRPGSKRSEQYF
TRBV5-4,TRBJ2-7,TRBD1,-,TGTGCCAGCAGCTTGTCCCCAGGGACAGGCTACGAGCAGTACTTC,CASSLSPGTGYEQYF
TRBV28,TRBJ1-1,-,-,TGTGCCAGCAGTAAACAGAACACTGAAGCTTTCTTT,CASSKQNTEAFF
TRBV5-6,TRBJ2-1,-,-,TGTGCCAGCAGCTTGGGTGTAGCGAGGTACAATGAGCAGTTCTTC,CASSLGVARYNEQFF
TRBV4-1,TRBJ2-1,TRBD1,-,TGCGCCAGCAGCCCCGGGACAGTACCCTACAATGAGCAGTTCTTC,CASSPGTVPYNEQFF
TRBV7-2,TRBJ1-5,TRBD1,-,TGTGCCAGCAGCCCCGGGACAGGAAAATCAGGGCCCCAGCATTTT,CASSPGTGKSGPQHF
TRBV10-2,TRBJ2-5,TRBD1,once,TGCGCCAGCAGCCCTGACAGGGGAGAGACCCAGTACTTC,CASSPDRGETQYF
TRBV2,TRBJ1-1,-,few,TGTGCCAGCAGTTTCCTGAACACTGAAGCTTTCTTT,CASSFLNTEAFF
TRBV7-2,TRBJ2-1,-,-,TGTGCCAGCAGCCCGATCACTTCCAGTGGTGCGTTCTTC,CASSPITSSGAFF
TRBV10-1,TRBJ2-1,TRBD2,-,TGCGCCAGCAGTCCGCGGGAGGGTGGATACAATGAGCAGTTCTTC,CASSPREGGYNEQFF
TRBV5-4,TRBJ1-1,-,-,TGTGCCAGCAGCTTTAAGAAGAACACTGAAGCTTTCTTT,CASSFKKNTEAFF
TRBV2,TRBJ2-5,-,-,TGTGCCAGCAGCGCCCATACAGGGTCGGAGGAGACCCAGTACTTC,CASSAHTGSEETQYF
TRBV9,TRBJ1-5,-,few,TGTGCCAGCAGCGTAGAACCGGACTCCCTTTATAGCAATCAGCCCCAGCATTTT,CASSVEPDSLYSNQPQHF
TRBV19,TRBJ2-5,-,-,TGTGCCAGTAGCTCGACCGGGACAAAAGAGACCCAGTACTTC,CASSSTGTKETQYF
TRBV7-6,TRBJ2-7,TRBD1,-,TGTGCCAGCAGCTTAGTACAGGGGGAAGGCTACGAGCAGTACTTC,CASSLVQGEGYEQYF
TRBV7-2,TRBJ1-4,-,-,TGTGCCAGCAGCTTAGTTCATTGGGGAGCTAATGAAAAACTGTTTTTT,CASSLVHWGANEKLFF
TRBV19,TRBJ1-5,-,-,TGTGCCAGTAGTACCGACAGCTTTAATCAGCCCCAGCATTTT,CASSTDSFNQPQHF
TRBV11-2,TRBJ2-1,-,-,TGTGCCAGCAGCTTACTACCTGCCACGAGCTCCTACAATGAGCAGTTCTTC,CASSLLPATSSYNEQFF
TRBV6-5,TRBJ2-2,TRBD2,-,TGTGCCAGCAGTTACTCCGGGGGGTCGCACACCGGGGAGCTGTTTTTT,CASSYSGGSHTGELFF
TRBV7-7,TRBJ2-7,TRBD2,-,TGTGCCAGCAGCCCATGGGGCGGGAGGGCCTACGAGCAGTACTTC,CASSPWGGRAYEQYF
TRBV20-1,TRBJ2-1,-,-,TGCAGTGCTAATCAGGGGTTACAACAGTTCTTC,CSANQGLQQFF
TRBV13,TRBJ2-6,TRBD1,-,TGTGCCAGCAGCCAATGGTGGGGACAGGGTGCCGCTGGGGCCAACGTCCTGACTTTC,CASSQWWGQGAAGANVLTF
TRBV19,TRBJ2-2,TRBD2,-,TGTGCCAGTAGTATGGGCGGGAGTTCGGTCACCGGGGAGCTGTTTTTT,CASSMGGSSVTGELFF
TRBV7-8,TRBJ2-5,TRBD2,-,TGTGCCAGCAGCTTAGGCCGCCGGGGAACTAGCGGAGAAAAAGAGACCCAGTACTTC,CASSLGRRGTSGEKETQYF
TRBV27,TRBJ2-2,-,-,TGTGCCAGCAGTCGCCTGTTCTCGAACACCGGGGAGCTGTTTTTT,CASSRLFSNTGELFF
TRBV28,TRBJ2-2,TRBD2,-,TGTGCCAGCAGTTCACTAGCGGTGTACACCGGGGAGCTGTTTTTT,CASSSLAVYTGELFF
TRBV11-2,TRBJ1-4,-,-,TGTGCCAGCAGCCGATGGACAAGTAATGAAAAACTGTTTTTT,CASSRWTSNEKLFF
TRBV6-1,TRBJ1-1,-,-,TGTGCCAGCAGTACACAGTTGAACACTGAAGCTTTCTTT,CASSTQLNTEAFF
TRBV23-1,TRBJ2-7,-,-,TGCGCCAGCAGTCAAGAACCGCGTTTAGGGGATCCCTACGAGCAGTACTTC,CASSQEPRLGDPYEQYF
TRBV9,TRBJ2-1,TRBD1,once,TGTGCCAGCAGCGTAGACAGGGGTTCCCACAATGAGCAGTTCTTC,CASSVDRGSHNEQFF
TRBV7-6,TRBJ2-7,-,-,TGTGCCAGCAGCCCCGAATGGGCGGCAGGGCCCTACGAGCAGTACTTC,CASSPEWAAGPYEQYF
TRBV19,TRBJ2-1,TRBD2,-,TGTGCCAGTAGTAAGGCCGGGACTAGCGGGCGACACAATGAGCAGTTCTTC,CASSKAGTSGRHNEQFF
TRBV7-2,TRBJ2-7,TRBD2,once,TGTGCCAGCAGGTTACTAGCGGGAGTATACGAGCAGTACTTC,CASRLLAGVYEQYF
TRBV9,TRBJ2-7,TRBD2,-,TGTGCCAGCAGCGTCCTCGGGACTAGCTTCTACGAGCAGTACTTC,CASSVLGTSFYEQYF
TRBV9,TRBJ2-1,-,-,TGTGCCAGCAGCGTAGGACCCGGGCAGTACAATGAGCAGTTCTTC,CASSVGPGQYNEQFF
TRBV7-2,TRBJ2-1,-,-,TGTGCCAGCAGCTTAGTATCGAACGATGAGCAGTTCTTC,CASSLVSNDEQFF
TRBV5-8,TRBJ2-7,TRBD1,-,TGTGCCAGCAGCTTGGAGGGACAGTCCTACGAGCAGTACTTC,CASSLEGQSYEQYF
TRBV7-6,TRBJ2-3,-,-,TGTGCCAGCAGCTTAGTGCGCGCTACAGATACGCAGTATTTT,CASSLVRATDTQYF
TRBV2,TRBJ2-1,TRBD2,-,TGTGCCAGCAGAGGTCAAAGGACTAGCGGGAGCTCCTACAATGAGCAGTTCTTC,CASRGQRTSGSSYNEQFF
TRBV28,TRBJ2-7,TRBD1,once,TGTGCCAGCATAAGGGGAAGACAGGGCTACGAGCAGTACTTC,CASIRGRQGYEQYF
TRBV4-3,TRBJ2-1,-,-,TGCGCCAGCAGCCAGACTGGAGGCCTTAACAATGAGCAGTTCTTC,CASSQTGGLNNEQFF
TRBV6-5,TRBJ1-2,-,-,TGTGCCAGCAGTTACTCCTCCCCGGGATCCTATGGCTACACCTTC,CASSYSSPGSYGYTF
TRBV13,TRBJ2-5,-,-,TGTGCCAGCAGCGGAGAGGTGGCGCAAGAGACCCAGTACTTC,CASSGEVAQETQYF
TRBV5-4,TRBJ2-3,-,many,TGTGCCAGCAGCCCTTCCACAACGGGGATCACAGATACGCAGTATTTT,CASSPSTTGITDTQYF
TRBV4-2,TRBJ1-5,-,-,TGTGCCAGCAGCCAAGATCATTTTGGCAGCAATCAGCCCCAGCATTTT,CASSQDHFGSNQPQHF
TRBV5-4,TRBJ1-5,-,once,TGTGCCAGCAGCTTGGGGCAGCTTAGCAATCAGCCCCAGCATTTT,CASSLGQLSNQPQHF
TRBV7-9,TRBJ2-7,-,-,TGTGCCAGCAGCTTACGGCAGGTCGGGAGCGAGCAGTACTTC,CASSLRQVGSEQYF
TRBV6-5,TRBJ2-3,TRBD2,once,TGTGCCAGCAGTAAACGGACTAGGAGGTCCGATACGCAGTATTTT,CASSKRTRRSDTQYF